The TCR beta chain under discussion was sequenced for a study of vaccination and CD4 T cells after COVID-19. The overall study: At a median 72 days (range 14 to 241) after dose two, post-vaccine samples were obtained.

The study sequenced cultured CD4+ T cell DNA using the Oncomine TCR Beta short-read assay. TCRdb analysed the PCR reads with MiXCR anew, one entry per CDR3 protein. Of about 18,000 distinct CDR3 sequences listed, about 56% are singletons. Noted treatment: approximately 9-day PBMC culture with coronavirus spike peptide pools or control peptides (ViraFEST assay). Peptide-pool expansion of antigen-specific T cells preceded TCR sequencing in ViraFEST. Wells that each held a few million PBMCs were cultured with roughly 10 IU/ml IL-2 and 10 ug/ml peptide pools. In the case of this clonotype: The target antigen is unknown.

J was trimmed by 2 bases and V by 4 bases; bases with no gene match: 9. The CDR3 length is 16 residues. Germline assignment: CDR1 LNHNV and CDR2 YYDKDF (reference sequence). The V call is TRBV15, the J call TRBJ1-2, with TRBD1 matching over 8 bases. This sequence was found in a human donor who had recovered from COVID-19. The source material was CD4+ T cells from blood, cultured in vitro, sampled before SARS-CoV-2 vaccination. This chain's CDR3 is CATSTVGAGGNYGYTF. The CDR3 bases are TGTGCCACCAGCACGGTGGGAGCAGGGGGCAACTATGGCTACACCTTC.